This T cell receptor (beta chain) was recorded in a study of T cell repertoires in cytomegalovirus infection. At the level of the study: Evidence of both CMV infection and a matching HLA type came from public TCR beta signatures. The study, taken as a whole, reports: CMV-specific TCR beta clonotypes restricted by HLA-C were the ones dominating the ex vivo response. CMV carriers having the relevant HLA were flagged by cumulative public TCR beta family frequency.

TCRdb recomputed calls from the reads with MiXCR, one row per CDR3 protein. Here the sample spans roughly 500,000 distinct CDR3 sequences, roughly 12% being singletons. This clonotype was seen ten or more times. Its specificity is not known. The CDR3 is made up of 12 amino acids. Germline values: CDR1 SGHTA, CDR2 FQGNSA. V lost 6 bases and J 6 bases, leaving 10 bases between the germline ends. This chain links TRBV7-2 with TRBJ2-3; D not certain. The sequencing input was PBMCs. This sequence was found in a human donor in good health (CMV status not recorded). Some clones in this sample may be carry-over from other donors' samples. This chain's CDR3 is CASRKDPDTQYF. In DNA, the CDR3 is TGTGCCAGCAGGAAGGATCCGGATACGCAGTATTTT.